These 13 T cell receptor beta chains were sequenced from one sample in a study of blood T cells in healthy people across ages. Sample-barcoded 5' priming and a J-beta primer mix drove a second PCR of roughly 6 to 12 cycles. MiXCR was run by TCRdb on the 5' RACE reads, yielding one entry per CDR3 protein. The sample holds about 780,000 distinct CDR3 sequences, about a quarter seen once. This sample also belongs to another study, concerning T cells of mothers and their children.

Sample: blood. The source is a boy between 10 and 17 years old in good health.

V is TRBV7-9 and J is TRBJ2-5; D could derive from TRBD1 or TRBD2 (6 bases each). Matching the DNA end better, TRBJ2-7 makes the J call doubtful. The CDR3 length is 16 residues. Germline V gene sequence: CDR1 SEHNR, CDR2 FQNEAQ (reference sequence). This CDR3 is CASSRGQGGTAYEQYF. CDR3 DNA sequence: TGTGCCAGCAGTCGGGGCCAAGGGGGGACCGCCTACGAGCAGTACTTC.

This clonotype was seen a handful of times. The rearrangement joins TRBV2 to TRBJ2-7; D tentatively reads TRBD1 or TRBD2 (5 bases each). This CDR3 contains 12 residues. The V end lost 10 bases, the J end lost 5 bases, and 15 bases lay between the germline ends. Germline values: CDR1 SNHLY, CDR2 FYNNEI. The CDR3 region has the DNA TGTGCCACCCATAGGGACGAACACGAGCAGTACTTC. This codes for CATHRDEHEQYF.

This rearrangement joins TRBV5-1 to TRBJ2-2; perhaps D is TRBD1 or TRBD2 (6 bases each). CDR1 SGHRS and CDR2 YFSETQ come from the germline V gene. The CDR3 is 13 residues long. The germline V and J ends were trimmed by 5 bases and 6 bases, with 11 bases remaining between them. CDR3 amino acids: CASRGGQSGELFF. The CDR3 coding sequence is TGCGCCAGCAGGGGAGGACAGTCCGGGGAGCTGTTTTTT.

J is TRBJ1-1 and V is TRBV5-1, with D possibly TRBD1 on 5 matching bases. Trimming cost V 1 base and J 3 bases, with 13 bases left between them. CDR3 length: 15 residues. The germline V gene has CDR1 SGHRS and CDR2 YFSETQ. The CDR3 DNA sequence: TGCGCCAGCAGCTTGTATGGGGGTGAGGACACTGAAGCTTTCTTT. Its translation: CASSLYGGEDTEAFF.

This clonotype was recorded a few times. The chain couples TRBV7-2 to TRBJ1-2; possibly TRBD1 for D (5 bases). From germline, CDR1 is SGHTA and CDR2 FQGNSA. This CDR3 comprises 15 residues. The germline V and J ends were trimmed by 6 bases and 1 base, with 15 bases remaining between them. CDR3 protein: CASSRRGGVNYGYTF. The CDR3 DNA reads TGTGCCAGCAGTCGCCGGGGGGGGGTTAACTATGGCTACACCTTC.

This clonotype occurred a few times. The CDR3 nucleotides are TGTGCCAGCAGTGGTCGGGAGTCTAGCACAGATACGCAGTATTTT. Protein sequence: CASSGRESSTDTQYF. The rearrangement joins TRBV2 to TRBJ2-3; a possible D gene is TRBD2 (6 bases). Germline values: CDR1 SNHLY, CDR2 FYNNEI. This CDR3 region has 15 residues. Trimming took off 4 bases at V and 0 bases at J, with 11 bases between the two ends.

The V gene is TRBV2, the J gene TRBJ2-5; a weak D match, TRBD1 (5 bases). The J call is doubtful: the DNA matches TRBJ2-7 better. Germline assignment: CDR1 SNHLY and CDR2 FYNNEI. The CDR3 is 12 residues long. The CDR3 sequence: CASRSDSYEQYF. The DNA for the CDR3 is TGTGCCAGCAGATCTGACAGCTACGAGCAGTACTTC.

This clonotype was observed a few times. The V call is TRBV11-2, the J call TRBJ1-1; perhaps TRBD1 as D (6 bases). Germline V gene data show CDR1 as SGHAT and CDR2 as FQNNGV. The ends were cut back, 4 bases at V and 0 bases at J, with 18 bases in the middle. The CDR3 sequence is 17 residues long. The CDR3: CASSSGATGPLNTEAFF. CDR3 bases: TGTGCCAGCAGCTCAGGGGCAACGGGACCGCTGAACACTGAAGCTTTCTTT.

The chain combines TRBV5-6 with TRBJ2-7; D gene ambiguous. The CDR3 sequence is 12 residues long. Germline-derived CDR1 and CDR2 are SGHDT and YYEEEE. Between the trimmed V and J ends, which lost 0 bases and 8 bases, there was a span of 9 bases. The CDR3 protein is CASSLELRKQYF. CDR3 nucleotide sequence: TGTGCCAGCAGCTTGGAGTTACGGAAGCAGTACTTC.

The chain carries TRBV20-1 and TRBJ2-2, with D maybe TRBD2 (6 bases). V lost 1 base and J 0 bases, leaving 12 bases between the germline ends. The germline V gene encodes CDR1 DFQATT and CDR2 SNEGSKA (reference sequence). The CDR3 contains 16 residues. In nucleotides, the CDR3 is TGCAGTGCTAGAGTGCCGGGCGGGGCGAACACCGGGGAGCTGTTTTTT. Translation: CSARVPGGANTGELFF.

CDR3 sequence: CASSQEGDYGYTF. DNA for the CDR3: TGCGCCAGCAGCCAAGAAGGAGACTATGGCTACACCTTC. J is TRBJ1-2 and V is TRBV4-1; D unclear. Germline lookup yields CDR1 MGHRA and CDR2 YSYEKL. There are 13 residues in the CDR3. The ends were cut back, 0 bases at V and 3 bases at J, with 5 bases in the middle.

This clonotype showed up just a few times. V is TRBV6-5 and J is TRBJ1-4, with 8 bases aligning to TRBD1. The V segment lost 6 bases and the J segment 5 bases; nucleotides outside the gene matches: 14. This CDR3 is built from 17 residues. Germline-derived CDR1 and CDR2 are MNHEY and SVGAGI. As DNA, the CDR3 is TGTGCCAGCAGCCCCGGACAGGGATTATCTGGGAATGAAAAACTGTTTTTT. It yields the protein CASSPGQGLSGNEKLFF.

The CDR3 nucleotides read TGCGCCAGCAGCTTGGTAACAGGGGGATCCTACGAGCAGTACTTC. Protein product: CASSLVTGGSYEQYF. The V gene is TRBV5-1, the J gene TRBJ2-7; TRBD1 matches 8 bases. V lost 0 bases, J lost 1 base, and 3 bases stayed unmatched. CDR3 length: 15 residues. The germline CDR1 and CDR2 sequences are SGHRS and YFSETQ.